Presented here are 5 T cell receptor beta chains from one specimen sequenced in a study of blood T cell repertoires in COVID-19. Method: immunoSEQ multiplex PCR; TCRdb's copy keeps in-frame clones and lacks some. The repertoire holds a few hundred thousand clones, with about 79% as singletons. Sequencing was performed on PBMCs or T cells enriched from blood (not recorded which). Receptors originate from a woman in her fifties or sixties who had recovered from COVID-19.

Concerning this clone itself: The same CDR3 also results from other DNA sequences found in this sample. The chain links TRBV7-3 to TRBJ1-1; D is possibly TRBD1 (6 bases). This CDR3 comprises 13 residues. Germline assignment: CDR1 SGHTA and CDR2 FQGTGA. Trimming took off 5 bases at V and 1 base at J, with 8 bases between the two ends. The CDR3 coding sequence is TGTGCCAGCAGCCTGGACAGGAACACTGAAGCTTTCTTT. Its translation: CASSLDRNTEAFF.

The rearrangement links TRBV2 to TRBJ1-2; a weak D match, TRBD1 (5 bases). CDR1 is SNHLY, CDR2 FYNNEI, per germline. Trimming took off 5 bases at V and 3 bases at J, with 13 bases between the two ends. The CDR3 has 14 amino acids. This CDR3 reads CASSIPGTYYGYTF. The DNA for the CDR3 is TGTGCCAGCAGTATTCCAGGGACTTACTATGGCTACACCTTC.

The chain combines TRBV7-9 with TRBJ1-4; TRBD1 agrees at 9 bases. The CDR3 extends over 16 amino acids. Per germline, CDR1 SEHNR and CDR2 FQNEAQ (reference sequence). J gave up 5 bases and V 5 bases, and 9 bases lay outside the gene matches. CDR3 region: CASSVRDRVVNEKLFF. CDR3 sequence (DNA): TGTGCCAGCAGCGTCAGGGACAGGGTCGTAAATGAAAAACTGTTTTTT. Looking up the rest from reference TRBV7-9 and TRBJ1-4 gives the full variable domain: DTGVSQNPRHKITKRGQNVTFRCDPISEHNRLYWYRQTLGQGPEFLTYFQNEAQLEKSRLLSDRFSAERPKGSFSTLEIQRTEQGDSAMYLCASSVRDRVVNEKLFFGSGTQLSVL.

The chain combines TRBV4-1 with TRBJ2-1, with TRBD2 as a possible D gene (7 bases). V was shortened by 1 base and J by 0 bases, with 13 bases between the two germline ends. The CDR3 spans 17 residues. From germline, CDR1 is MGHRA and CDR2 YSYEKL. Written as DNA, the CDR3 is TGCGCCAGCAGCCAAGGGGAGGGGGTCAGCTCCTACAATGAGCAGTTCTTC. This gives the protein CASSQGEGVSSYNEQFF.

The chain carries TRBV27 and TRBJ1-2, with 8 bases fitting TRBD1. Germline assignment: CDR1 MNHEY and CDR2 SMNVEV (reference sequence). With 5 bases clipped from V and 5 bases from J, the junction kept 10 bases outside the gene matches. The CDR3 sequence is 15 residues long. CDR3 sequence reads: CASSDPGTGVYGYTF. DNA for the CDR3: TGTGCCAGCAGTGACCCCGGGACAGGAGTTTATGGCTACACCTTC.